This TCR beta chain was recorded in a study of CXCR3-negative and CXCR3-positive naive CD8 T cells. The authors made the TRB cDNA libraries by 5' RACE using UMI labels. For each CDR3 protein, TCRdb gives one entry from its re-call of the 5' RACE reads, without DNA. The sample table includes some 99,000 distinct CDR3 sequences. A word on this clonotype: Its specificity is not known.

Regarding the study as a whole: Comparison of naive cells showed more hydrophobic TRB CDR3s in CXCR3-positive than in CXCR3-negative naive cells.

The germline V gene encodes CDR1 SGHAT and CDR2 FQDESV (reference sequence). The CDR3 covers 15 residues. The sample comprised naive CXCR3+ CD8+ T cells from blood. Documented subset: CD45RO-CCR7+CD27+CD95- naive CD8+ T cells expressing CXCR3 (TNR3+). This sequence was found in a human donor in good health. Some clones in this sample may be carry-over from other donors' samples. The chain employs TRBV11-1 and TRBJ2-7; TCRdb's D call, TRBD1, is unchecked because there is no DNA. The CDR3 spells CASSFHPGGVYEQYF.